This is a list of T cell receptor beta chains from one sample in a study of blood T cell repertoires in COVID-19. The protocol was immunoSEQ multiplex PCR, while the TCRdb copy is restricted to in-frame clones and leaves out a portion. The repertoire holds some 80,000 clones, roughly 92% seen once, with approximately 2.4% in the top ten. Specimen: peripheral blood. These receptors were collected from a man aged 50 or older with COVID-19, enrolled during active disease. CDR3s include the opening cysteine and the closing phenylalanine or tryptophan. D genes are given only for firm matches. Rows give clone size only sometimes, using once, few, many, or a class for an expanded clone.

size	D	V	J	CDR3	DNA
-	TRBD1	TRBV5-5	TRBJ1-4	CASSLWDSLNEKLFF	TGTGCCAGCAGCTTGTGGGACAGCTTAAATGAAAAACTGTTTTTT
-	TRBD1	TRBV3-1/TRBV3-2	TRBJ2-2	CASSRQGGSTGELFF	TGTGCCAGCAGCCGACAGGGGGGGAGCACCGGGGAGCTGTTTTTT
-	TRBD2	TRBV28	TRBJ2-7	CASKGTSVYEQYF	TGTGCCAGCAAGGGGACTAGCGTCTACGAGCAGTACTTC
few	-	TRBV25-1	TRBJ1-1	CASSESRGSTEAFF	TGTGCCAGCAGTGAATCTCGGGGAAGCACTGAAGCTTTCTTT
-	-	TRBV5-6	TRBJ2-6	CASSLSIVRAGANVLTF	TGTGCCAGCAGCTTGTCCATAGTCCGGGCTGGGGCCAACGTCCTGACTTTC
-	TRBD1	TRBV24-1	TRBJ2-5	CATSDFGTGDQETQYF	TGTGCCACCAGTGATTTTGGGACAGGGGATCAAGAGACCCAGTACTTC
once	-	TRBV7-9	TRBJ1-4	CASSLSGYDEKLFF	TGTGCCAGCAGCTTGTCAGGGTATGATGAAAAACTGTTTTTT
once	-	TRBV6-5	TRBJ2-7	CASRSAPGSGYEQYF	TGTGCCAGCAGATCAGCCCCAGGGTCAGGCTACGAGCAGTACTTC
-	TRBD1	TRBV30	TRBJ2-3	CAWSRDRRTDTQYF	TGTGCCTGGTCTAGGGACAGGAGGACGGATACGCAGTATTTT
once	-	TRBV29-1	TRBJ1-5	CSVLGEGNQPQHF	TGCAGCGTCCTGGGAGAGGGAAATCAGCCCCAGCATTTT
-	-	TRBV7-9	TRBJ1-4	CASSPPVAGYNEKLFF	TGTGCCAGCAGCCCTCCCGTCGCGGGATATAATGAAAAACTGTTTTTT
-	TRBD2	TRBV10-2	TRBJ2-5	CASRPPASGQETQYF	TGCGCCAGCAGACCTCCGGCTAGCGGCCAAGAGACCCAGTACTTC
-	-	TRBV28	TRBJ1-6	CASSSTGGWNSPLHF	TGTGCCAGCAGTTCCACGGGAGGATGGAATTCACCCCTCCACTTT
-	TRBD1	TRBV7-3	TRBJ2-3	CASSIQGGADTQYF	TGTGCCAGCAGCATACAGGGGGGCGCAGATACGCAGTATTTT
-	TRBD2	TRBV7-9	TRBJ2-3	CASSLKLAGVSDTQYF	TGTGCCAGCAGCTTAAAGTTAGCGGGAGTCTCAGATACGCAGTATTTT
once	TRBD2	TRBV9	TRBJ2-3	CASSVAGGAQYF	TGTGCCAGCAGCGTAGCGGGAGGGGCGCAGTATTTT
-	TRBD2	TRBV5-4	TRBJ2-1	CASSLGLAGHNEQFF	TGTGCCAGCAGCCTGGGACTAGCGGGACACAATGAGCAGTTCTTC
-	TRBD2	TRBV2	TRBJ2-1	CASSYTSGRGEQFF	TGTGCCAGCAGCTATACTAGCGGGAGGGGAGAGCAGTTCTTC
-	TRBD1	TRBV6-6	TRBJ2-7	CASQTTGEPEQYF	TGTGCCAGCCAGACTACAGGGGAACCCGAGCAGTACTTC
-	TRBD2	TRBV4-3	TRBJ2-2	CASSQDLSGGPGELFF	TGCGCCAGCAGCCAAGATCTTTCGGGAGGCCCCGGGGAGCTGTTTTTT
-	-	TRBV11-2	TRBJ2-7	CASSLERQDTHEQYF	TGTGCCAGCAGCTTAGAGCGACAGGACACCCACGAGCAGTACTTC
-	-	TRBV19	TRBJ1-5	CASSLGQNNQPQHF	TGTGCCAGTAGCCTCGGACAGAACAATCAGCCCCAGCATTTT
-	-	TRBV21-1	TRBJ1-5	CASSKTYQGTQNSNQPQHF	TGTGCCAGCAGCAAGACTTATCAGGGGACACAAAATAGCAATCAGCCCCAGCATTTT
-	-	TRBV2	TRBJ2-5	CASSEEQVRGTQYF	TGTGCCAGCAGTGAAGAGCAAGTGCGCGGGACCCAGTACTTC
-	TRBD1	TRBV2	TRBJ2-3	CASSRTGGDTQYF	TGTGCCAGCAGTCGAACAGGGGGGGATACGCAGTATTTT
-	-	TRBV15	TRBJ2-3	CATSRDLGSTDTQYF	TGTGCCACCAGCAGAGATCTCGGTAGCACAGATACGCAGTATTTT
-	TRBD1	TRBV10-3	TRBJ2-1	CAISIPGQGVEEQFF	TGTGCCATCAGTATACCGGGACAGGGGGTGGAGGAGCAGTTCTTC
-	TRBD1	TRBV5-1	TRBJ2-1	CASSLGDSYNEQFF	TGCGCCAGCAGCCTCGGGGACAGCTACAATGAGCAGTTCTTC
-	-	TRBV28	TRBJ2-1	CASSFSGRYNEQFF	TGTGCCAGCAGTTTTTCAGGGCGTTACAATGAGCAGTTCTTC
-	-	TRBV6-6	TRBJ2-5	CASSTLQALQETQYF	TGTGCCAGCAGCACACTTCAGGCTCTCCAAGAGACCCAGTACTTC
-	-	TRBV2	TRBJ2-5	CASKFRGPTAEETQYF	TGTGCCAGCAAGTTCCGCGGGCCGACGGCCGAGGAGACCCAGTACTTC
-	TRBD2	TRBV2	TRBJ2-1	CASTVAGSSYNEQFF	TGTGCCAGCACTGTAGCGGGGAGCTCCTACAATGAGCAGTTCTTC
-	-	TRBV19	TRBJ1-5	CASSIAGGDNQPQHF	TGTGCCAGTAGTATCGCTGGGGGGGACAATCAGCCCCAGCATTTT
-	-	TRBV6-5	TRBJ2-1	CASKLGSSYNEQFF	TGTGCCAGCAAGCTGGGGAGCTCCTACAATGAGCAGTTCTTC
-	-	TRBV6-5	TRBJ2-2	CASSKEGFAGELFF	TGTGCCAGCAGTAAGGAGGGTTTTGCCGGGGAGCTGTTTTTT
-	-	TRBV7-2	TRBJ2-5	CASSLWRKQETQYF	TGTGCCAGCAGCTTATGGAGGAAACAAGAGACCCAGTACTTC
once	TRBD1	TRBV6-1	TRBJ1-5	CASSEATGVQPQHF	TGTGCCAGCAGTGAAGCCACAGGGGTTCAGCCCCAGCATTTT
once	TRBD1	TRBV27	TRBJ1-2	CASSPLQGATGIYGYTF	TGTGCCAGCAGCCCCCTACAGGGGGCCACGGGAATCTATGGCTACACCTTC
-	TRBD2	TRBV7-2	TRBJ2-3	CASSLALAGGSLRYTDTQYF	TGTGCCAGCAGCTTAGCACTAGCGGGAGGCTCCTTACGATACACAGATACGCAGTATTTT
-	TRBD2	TRBV9	TRBJ2-3	CASSPLAGLTDTQYF	TGTGCCAGCAGCCCCTTAGCGGGACTCACAGATACGCAGTATTTT
-	TRBD2	TRBV7-2	TRBJ2-3	CASSWQAGGPVDTQYF	TGTGCCAGCAGCTGGCAAGCGGGAGGGCCGGTGGATACGCAGTATTTT
-	-	TRBV3-1/TRBV3-2	TRBJ2-7	CASSQQVGGQYF	TGTGCCAGCAGCCAACAGGTAGGGGGGCAGTACTTC
-	-	TRBV9	TRBJ2-1	CASSVDEGQFYNEQFF	TGTGCCAGCAGCGTAGATGAGGGTCAGTTCTACAATGAGCAGTTCTTC
-	-	TRBV28	TRBJ1-4	CASSLGGATNEKLFF	TGTGCCAGCTCCCTCGGGGGGGCAACTAATGAAAAACTGTTTTTT
-	TRBD1	TRBV4-1	TRBJ1-3	CASSQAQGGDTIYF	TGCGCCAGCAGCCAAGCACAGGGGGGGGACACCATATATTTT
-	-	TRBV2	TRBJ1-3	CASSGQPTHSGNTIYF	TGTGCCAGCAGTGGACAGCCGACTCACTCTGGAAACACCATATATTTT